This TCR beta chain comes out of a study of shared clonotypes between healthy human individuals. A word on this clone: Other nucleotide sequences in the sample specify the same CDR3.

Deep-level running was used for the assay. Evenly divided among several immunoSEQ plates was the genomic DNA of each subset. Roughly 30,000 T cell genomes, or 250 to 300 ng DNA, went into replicate PCRs of unsorted PBMC. This table comes from immunoSEQ multiplex PCR, and its TCRdb copy is limited to in-frame clones, with some not included. The data contain approximately 500,000 clones, around 73% of them seen just once; the ten biggest clones take up 12%. The donors were adults (healthy and HIV-negative) with no recent acute infections or vaccinations. The CDR3 has 14 residues. Trimming removed 0 bases from V and 4 bases from J, with 10 bases in between. Germline CDR1 is SGHAT and CDR2 is FQNNGV.

Specimen: PBMCs. The chain carries TRBV11-2 and TRBJ2-7; D could derive from TRBD1 or TRBD2 (6 bases each). The origin of this receptor is a woman aged 35 to 49 in good health. Some clones in this sample may be carry-over from other donors' samples. As DNA, the CDR3 is TGTGCCAGCAGCTTAGAAAGGGGGGCTTACGAGCAGTACTTC. This translates into CASSLERGAYEQYF. The variable domain in full, completed from reference TRBV11-2 and TRBJ2-7, reads EAGVAQSPRYKIIEKRQSVAFWCNPISGHATLYWYQQILGQGPKLLIQFQNNGVVDDSQLPKDRFSAERLKGVDSTLKIQPAKLEDSAVYLCASSLERGAYEQYFGPGTRLTVT.